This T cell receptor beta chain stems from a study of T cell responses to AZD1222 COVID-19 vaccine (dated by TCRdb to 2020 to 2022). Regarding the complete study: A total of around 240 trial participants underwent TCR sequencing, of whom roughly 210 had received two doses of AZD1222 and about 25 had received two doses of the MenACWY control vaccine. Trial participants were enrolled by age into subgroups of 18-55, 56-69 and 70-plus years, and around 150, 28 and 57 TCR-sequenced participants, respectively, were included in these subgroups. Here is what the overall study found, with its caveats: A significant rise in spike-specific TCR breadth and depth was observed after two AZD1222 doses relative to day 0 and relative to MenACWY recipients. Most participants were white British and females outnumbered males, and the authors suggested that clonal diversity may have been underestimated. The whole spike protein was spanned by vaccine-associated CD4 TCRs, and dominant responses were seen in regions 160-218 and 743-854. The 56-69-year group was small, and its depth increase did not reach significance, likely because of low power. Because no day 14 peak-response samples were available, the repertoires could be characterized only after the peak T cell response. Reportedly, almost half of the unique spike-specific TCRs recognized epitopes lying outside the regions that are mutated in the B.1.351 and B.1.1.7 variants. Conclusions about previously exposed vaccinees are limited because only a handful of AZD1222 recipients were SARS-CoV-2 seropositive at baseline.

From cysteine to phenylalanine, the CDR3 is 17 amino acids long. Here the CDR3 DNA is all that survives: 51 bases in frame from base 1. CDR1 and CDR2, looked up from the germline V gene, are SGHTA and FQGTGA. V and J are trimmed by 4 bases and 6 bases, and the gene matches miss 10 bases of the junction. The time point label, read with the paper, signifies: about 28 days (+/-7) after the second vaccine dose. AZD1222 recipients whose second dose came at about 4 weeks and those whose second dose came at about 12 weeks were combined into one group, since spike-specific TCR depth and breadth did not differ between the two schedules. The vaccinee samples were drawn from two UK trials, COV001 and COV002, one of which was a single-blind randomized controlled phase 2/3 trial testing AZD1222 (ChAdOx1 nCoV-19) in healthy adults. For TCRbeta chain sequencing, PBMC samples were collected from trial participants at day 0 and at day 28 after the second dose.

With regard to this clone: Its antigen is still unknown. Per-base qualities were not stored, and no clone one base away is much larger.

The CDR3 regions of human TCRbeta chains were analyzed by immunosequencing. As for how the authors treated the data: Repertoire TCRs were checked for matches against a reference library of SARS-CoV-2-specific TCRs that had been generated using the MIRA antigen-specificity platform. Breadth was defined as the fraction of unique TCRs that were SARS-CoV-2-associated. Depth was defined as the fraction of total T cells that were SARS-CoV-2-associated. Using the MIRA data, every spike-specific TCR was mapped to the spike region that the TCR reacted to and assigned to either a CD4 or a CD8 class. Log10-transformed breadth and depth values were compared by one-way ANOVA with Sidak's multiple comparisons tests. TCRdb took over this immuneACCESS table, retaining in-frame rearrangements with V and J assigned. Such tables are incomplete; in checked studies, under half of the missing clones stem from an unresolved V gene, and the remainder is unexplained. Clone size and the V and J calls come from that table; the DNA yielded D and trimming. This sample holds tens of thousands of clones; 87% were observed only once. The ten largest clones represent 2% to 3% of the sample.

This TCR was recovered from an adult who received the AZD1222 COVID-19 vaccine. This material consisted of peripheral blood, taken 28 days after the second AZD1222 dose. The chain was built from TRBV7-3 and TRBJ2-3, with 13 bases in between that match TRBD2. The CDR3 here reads CASSSQGLAGVGDTQYF. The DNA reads TGTGCCAGCAGCTCACAAGGACTAGCGGGAGTTGGGGATACGCAGTATTTT.